Listed here is a single T cell receptor (beta chain). Its matching antigen is unknown. This record belongs to a study of shared clonotypes between healthy human individuals. General study findings and limits: For sorted subsets, rarefaction showed incomplete sequencing despite large depth. The study generally estimated greater richness for naive than memory subsets. Collection of samples was limited to blood; tissue repertoires likely differ. Shared clonotypes: 4.5% to 5% naive CD4, about 3.3% naive CD8, about 2.5% memory CD4, under 0.5% memory CD8.

CDR3 length: 15 amino acids. Trimming removed 0 bases at V and 2 bases at J, with 9 bases between. Germline V gene data show CDR1 as SGHRS and CDR2 as YFSETQ. Here immunoSEQ multiplex PCR was the method, and the copy in TCRdb shows in-frame clones only, minus some. This sample yields 2 million to 2.5 million clones, of which approximately 90% are seen a single time; around 0.4% belongs to the top ten. The sequence was collected from a man between 18 and 35 years old in good health. Some clones in this sample may be carry-over from other donors' samples. Sample: naive CD4+ T cells from PBMCs. Subset indicated: CD45RA+ positively selected. The J gene is TRBJ1-5, the V gene TRBV5-1; D not resolved. CDR3 region: CASSLGQSGNQPQHF. The CDR3 DNA reads TGCGCCAGCAGCTTGGGTCAGTCCGGCAATCAGCCCCAGCATTTT.